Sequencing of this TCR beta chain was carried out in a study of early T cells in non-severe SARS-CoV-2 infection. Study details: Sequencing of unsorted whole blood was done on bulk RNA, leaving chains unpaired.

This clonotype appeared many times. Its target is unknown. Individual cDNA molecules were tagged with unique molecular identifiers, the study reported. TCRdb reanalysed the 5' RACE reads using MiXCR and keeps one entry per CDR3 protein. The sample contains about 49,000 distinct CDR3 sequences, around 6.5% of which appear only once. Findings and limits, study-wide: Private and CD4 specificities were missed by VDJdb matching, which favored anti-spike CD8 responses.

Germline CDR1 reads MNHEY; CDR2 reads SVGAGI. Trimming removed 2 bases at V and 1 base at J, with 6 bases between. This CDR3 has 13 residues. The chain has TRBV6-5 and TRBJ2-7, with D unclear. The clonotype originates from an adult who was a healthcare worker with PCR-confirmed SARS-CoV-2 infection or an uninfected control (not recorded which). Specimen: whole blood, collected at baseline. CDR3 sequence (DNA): TGTGCCAGCAGTTACGGCCCGTCCTACGAGCAGTACTTC. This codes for CASSYGPSYEQYF.